The following is a T cell receptor (beta chain) sequence with its context. This entry belongs to a study of blood T cell repertoires in COVID-19. For the study at large: Samples came from the United States, Italy and Spain, spanning acute and convalescent COVID-19. PBMCs, B-cell-depleted T cells, or T cells were the source of the cDNA or gDNA that made up the material.

This CDR3 contains 13 residues. Losses at the gene ends were 9 bases for V and 8 bases for J; bases not matched to a gene: 7. In germline, CDR1 is LNHDA, CDR2 SQIVND (reference sequence). How the authors handled the data: Reference gene primer amplification yielded estimated nucleated cell counts. Here immunoSEQ multiplex PCR was the method, and the copy in TCRdb shows in-frame clones only, minus some. D and trimming were read from the DNA, whereas the V and J calls and clone size are those reported in that table. The data contain about 150,000 clones, about nine tenths of them seen just once; the ten biggest clones take up around 4%.

The V and J genes are TRBV19 and TRBJ1-6; 7 bases line up with TRBD1. This TCR came from a woman aged 55-70 years with active or convalescent COVID-19. The sequenced sample was peripheral blood. The CDR3 nucleotides are TGTGCCAGCGTAGGGCAGGGGGATTCACCCCTCCACTTT. Protein product: CASVGQGDSPLHF.